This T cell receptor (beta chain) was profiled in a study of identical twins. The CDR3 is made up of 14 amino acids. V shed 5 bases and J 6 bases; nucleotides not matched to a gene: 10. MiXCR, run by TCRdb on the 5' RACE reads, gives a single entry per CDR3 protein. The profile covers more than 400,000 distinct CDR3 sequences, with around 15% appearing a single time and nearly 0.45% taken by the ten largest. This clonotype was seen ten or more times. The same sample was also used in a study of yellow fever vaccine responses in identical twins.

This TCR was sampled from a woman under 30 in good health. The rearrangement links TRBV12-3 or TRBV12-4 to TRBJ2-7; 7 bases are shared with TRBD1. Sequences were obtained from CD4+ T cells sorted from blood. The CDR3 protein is CASSIDRVRGEQYF. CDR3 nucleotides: TGTGCCAGCAGTATCGACAGGGTTCGGGGCGAGCAGTACTTC.